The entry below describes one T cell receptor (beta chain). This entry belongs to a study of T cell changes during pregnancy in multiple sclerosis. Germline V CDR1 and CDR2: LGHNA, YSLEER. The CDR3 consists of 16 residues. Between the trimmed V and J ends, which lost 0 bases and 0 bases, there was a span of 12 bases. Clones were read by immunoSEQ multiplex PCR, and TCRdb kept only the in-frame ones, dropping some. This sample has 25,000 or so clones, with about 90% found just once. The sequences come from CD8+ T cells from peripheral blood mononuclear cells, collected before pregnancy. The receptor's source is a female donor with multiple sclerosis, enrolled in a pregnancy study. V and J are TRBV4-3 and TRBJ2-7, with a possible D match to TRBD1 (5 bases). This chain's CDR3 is CASSQDMDIFSYEQYF. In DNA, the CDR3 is TGCGCCAGCAGCCAAGATATGGACATCTTCTCCTACGAGCAGTACTTC.